This T cell receptor (beta chain) was obtained from a study of graft-versus-host responses after intestinal transplantation (dated by TCRdb to the early 2020s). Broadly, across the study: Multivisceral, liver-intestinal, or isolated intestinal transplants were received by the recipients. Of the 20 to 25 intestinal transplant recipients enrolled in the cohort, one of whom was a retransplant, 3 patients without pretransplant specimens were excluded. After intestinal transplantation, graft-versus-host and host-versus-graft alloreactive T cell clones were followed in the graft, circulation and bone marrow using bulk TCR-beta CDR3 sequencing. A peak of at least 4% donor T cells among recipient peripheral blood mononuclear cells was the definition used for donor T cell macrochimerism. Anti-thymocyte globulin induction was given to all recipients, followed by maintenance tacrolimus and steroids for approximately 3 years. To identify alloreactive clones, pre-transplant mixed lymphocyte reaction products were sequenced and compared with unstimulated pre-transplant donor and recipient T cells. Instead of going to the commercial service, samples from a few later patients were sequenced in-house on an Illumina MiSeq and processed with MiXCR. Study-level results and caveats: In patients with donor T cell macrochimerism, the allografts had high GvH to HvG T cell clonal ratios. The relatively low number and heterogeneity of intestinal transplant patients limited the conclusions. Early after transplant, peak levels of circulating GvH clones were associated with declines in HvG clones. GvH clones were found in recipient bone marrow, and some of the GvH clones appeared earlier in ileal mucosa or blood, which is consistent with an intestinal mucosal origin.

Inclusive of the bounding cysteine and phenylalanine, the CDR3 is 12 residues long. The CDR3 DNA has 36 bases and is translated from base 1. The germline V gene gives CDR1 as SQVTM and CDR2 as ANQGSEA. Ends trimmed: V by 6 bases, J by 8 bases; bases unmatched to a gene: 5. Library preparation used the immunoSEQ multiplex PCR assay. For most patients, genomic DNA was isolated with the Qiagen DNeasy Blood and Tissue Kit and shipped frozen to Adaptive Biotechnologies for TCR sequencing. High-throughput TCR-beta CDR3 sequencing of genomic DNA from most patients was performed by Adaptive Biotechnologies. On the authors' methods: Adaptive's ImmunoSEQ software was the source of the TCR sequencing data for 18 patients, while three other patients were processed with MiXCR and VDJtools. To correct CD4 versus CD8 sorting errors, any sequence found in both subsets at a frequency ratio below 5:1 was removed. CDR3 nucleotide sequences shared by donor and recipient were removed because the origin of these sequences could not be assigned. Alloreactive clones required at least 2-fold expansion over unstimulated cells and minimum CFSE-low frequency of 0.002% (template counts) or 0.001% (read counts). Clones were considered mappable if detected in sequenced pre-transplant spleen, lymph node, or MLR CFSE-low populations of the donor or recipient. Cumulative frequency of alloreactive clones was calculated as a percentage of all sequences weighted by copy number. The source is immuneACCESS, and TCRdb retained only in-frame sequences with V and J called. Part of the clones is not carried over; for the studies checked, unresolved V genes explain less than half of this, and the remainder is unexplained. D and trimming were read from the DNA, whereas the V and J calls and clone size are those reported in that table. The sample table holds around 90,000 clones, of which over 80% were seen once. Around 1.1% of the sample is taken by the ten largest.

Concerning this clone itself: Its antigen remains unidentified. No much larger clone exists at a distance of one base, and base qualities are not known.

Per the publication, the time point label means: cells obtained before transplantation from donor or recipient. CD3+CD4+ and CD3+CD8+ populations were FACS-sorted from unstimulated pre-transplant donor and recipient cells taken from spleen or lymph nodes. The clonotype was recovered from a human donor who was the organ donor for an intestinal transplant. The source material was unstimulated CD8+ T cells sorted from spleen or lymph node cells, sampled before transplant. The chain joins TRBV29-1 to TRBJ2-1, and 9 junction bases match TRBD2. The DNA is TGCAGCGTCTCAGCGGGAGGTGATGAGCAGTTCTTC. This codes for CSVSAGGDEQFF.